The clone carrying this TCR beta chain was picked up many times. Antigen specificity is unknown. The read terminates 3 residues before the CDR3 end, so the remaining end is supplied by the germline J gene. Most patients and controls had Caucasian heritage. The data originate from a study of T cell clonality in common variable immunodeficiency. The study's findings and limits: CVID subjects showed higher TCRbeta clonality than healthy controls.

CDR3 length equals 17 residues. Trimming stripped 2 bases from V and 0 bases from J, with 15 bases between. The germline V gene encodes CDR1 SNHLY and CDR2 FYNNEI. Equal genomic DNA amounts from CVID and control samples were sequenced. Only in-frame clones appear in the TCRdb table, and some are missing; sequencing was by immunoSEQ multiplex PCR. This sample carries about 40,000 clones, none of them present only once. The sample was peripheral blood mononuclear cells. The source is a person between 18 and 75 years old in good health. The genes are TRBV2 and TRBJ2-3; the D is unclear. The CDR3 is CASSEWVVMTSTDTQYF. CDR3 bases read: TGTGCCAGCAGTGAATGGGTGGTGATGACTAGCACAGATACG.